A selection of T cell receptor beta chains follows, all from one sample in a study of vaccination effects on CD4 cells after COVID-19. The method was immunoSEQ multiplex PCR; TCRdb's version includes in-frame clones alone and lacks a portion of them. The sample yields over 55,000 clones, roughly 76% seen once. Their specific antigens are unknown. The sample consisted of CD4+ T cells from PBMCs cultured with HCoV-OC43 spike peptides, taken before COVID-19 vaccination. The receptors here all came from a human donor who received a COVID-19 vaccine. Each CDR3 is given with its conserved first and last residue. A D gene is named only where the DNA matches it firmly. The size entry is marked missing in some rows and otherwise reads once, few, many or a size class.

- | TRBD2 | TRBJ2-2 | TRBV24-1 | TGTGCCACCAGTGACCCCGGGACTAGAGGGACCGGGGAGCTGTTTTTT | CATSDPGTRGTGELFF
- | - | TRBJ1-3 | TRBV20-1 | TGCAGTGCGGTCCGTGGAAACACCATATATTTT | CSAVRGNTIYF
few | - | TRBJ1-5 | TRBV6-5 | TGTGCCAGCAGCCTACAGGGAGGTCAGCCCCAGCATTTT | CASSLQGGQPQHF
few | TRBD1 | TRBJ1-2 | TRBV7-9 | TGTGCCAGCAGCCGAAGACAGGGGGAGAGGGACGGCTACACCTTC | CASSRRQGERDGYTF
- | - | TRBJ1-2 | TRBV28 | TGTGCCAGCAGTTTAAGTAACACCGTCTATGGCTACACCTTC | CASSLSNTVYGYTF
- | - | TRBJ1-5 | TRBV7-3 | TGTGCCAGCAGCATCAAGACAGAGAGCGTCCAGCCCCAGCATTTT | CASSIKTESVQPQHF
- | - | TRBJ1-5 | TRBV3-1/TRBV3-2 | TGTGCCAGCAGCCAAGATGGGCAGGGGAAAGGTCAGCCCCAGCATTTT | CASSQDGQGKGQPQHF
few | - | TRBJ2-2 | TRBV5-4 | TGTGCCAGCAGCACAGGATACACCGGGGAGCTGTTTTTT | CASSTGYTGELFF
few | - | TRBJ2-3 | TRBV11-2 | TGTGCCAGCAGCTTAGGACCGGCGGGAGATACGCAGTATTTT | CASSLGPAGDTQYF
- | - | TRBJ1-3 | TRBV13 | TGTGCCAGCAGCTTGGGCCCATATTCGTCTGGAAACACCATATATTTT | CASSLGPYSSGNTIYF
- | TRBD1 | TRBJ1-2 | TRBV5-1 | TGCGCCAGCAGCTCCGCTCCTCGACAGGGGGTAAACTATGGCTACACCTTC | CASSSAPRQGVNYGYTF
- | - | TRBJ1-6 | TRBV10-2 | TGCGCCAGCAGTGACCCTTTTTCCGACAGCCTTAATTCACCCCTCCACTTT | CASSDPFSDSLNSPLHF
- | TRBD1 | TRBJ1-5 | TRBV4-1 | TGCGCCAGCAGCTGGCCGGACAGGGACAATCAGCCCCAGCATTTT | CASSWPDRDNQPQHF
- | - | TRBJ1-1 | TRBV2 | TGTGCCAGCAGACTTACAATCGTGCACGCGAACACTGAAGCTTTCTTT | CASRLTIVHANTEAFF
- | - | TRBJ2-5 | TRBV5-6 | TGTGCCAGCAGCCCCCTAAGAGACAGAGTCCAAGAGACCCAGTACTTC | CASSPLRDRVQETQYF
- | TRBD1 | TRBJ1-6 | TRBV25-1 | TGTGCCAGCACCGAAGGGGGGACAGGGGGATCACCCCTCCACTTT | CASTEGGTGGSPLHF
- | - | TRBJ1-1 | TRBV29-1 | TGCAGCGTCCATAGGGGGAACACTGAAGCTTTCTTT | CSVHRGNTEAFF
- | - | TRBJ1-1 | TRBV5-1 | TGCGCCAGCAGCTTGGATGGCAAAACTGAAGCTTTCTTT | CASSLDGKTEAFF
- | TRBD1 | TRBJ1-5 | TRBV19 | TGTGCCAGTAGTGCCTCGGGACAGGGGATGTGGAGCAATCAGCCCCAGCATTTT | CASSASGQGMWSNQPQHF
few | - | TRBJ2-1 | TRBV9 | TGTGCCAGCAGCCCGGGGACGGATTCCTACAATGAGCAGTTCTTC | CASSPGTDSYNEQFF
- | TRBD1 | TRBJ2-4 | TRBV28 | TGTGCCAGCAGGCGCCAGACAGGGAATGGGTACATTCAGTACTTC | CASRRQTGNGYIQYF
- | - | TRBJ2-5 | TRBV6-1 | TGTGCCAGCAGTGAGGGGGCGGGTTCTCGGACCCAGTACTTC | CASSEGAGSRTQYF
- | TRBD1 | TRBJ2-5 | TRBV7-3 | TGTGCCAGCAGCCCCAGCCCGACAGGGGAGACCCAGTACTTC | CASSPSPTGETQYF
- | - | TRBJ1-1 | TRBV18 | TGTGCCAGCTCTTCAGGATTGGAGGCTTTCTTT | CASSSGLEAFF
- | - | TRBJ1-1 | TRBV11-1 | TGTGCCAGCAGCTTAGCGTGGCAGGGGGAAGCTTTCTTT | CASSLAWQGEAFF
- | - | TRBJ1-6 | TRBV19 | TGTGCCAGTAGTATGGGGGGGGAATCACCCCTCCACTTT | CASSMGGESPLHF
- | TRBD2 | TRBJ2-5 | TRBV7-8 | TGTGCCAGCAGCCAGAGAGCGGGGGCCGAAGAGACCCAGTACTTC | CASSQRAGAEETQYF
few | TRBD1 | TRBJ1-6 | TRBV6-1 | TGTGCCAGCAGTGGGGTGGCAGGGACAGGGAATTCACCCCTCCACTTT | CASSGVAGTGNSPLHF
- | TRBD2 | TRBJ2-5 | TRBV4-1 | TGCGCCAGCAGCCAAGGCCGGACTAGCGGCCAAGAGACCCAGTACTTC | CASSQGRTSGQETQYF
- | TRBD1 | TRBJ1-6 | TRBV5-4 | TGTGCCAGCAGCTTTGGGGGACAGACAAATTCACCCCTCCACTTT | CASSFGGQTNSPLHF
- | - | TRBJ1-2 | TRBV24-1 | TGTGCCACCAGTGATGCGGTTGCAGGGGCTCCCGGGAGCTACACCTTC | CATSDAVAGAPGSYTF
- | - | TRBJ1-1 | TRBV4-3 | TGCGCCAGCAGCCTTAGCGGGGACACTGAAGCTTTCTTT | CASSLSGDTEAFF
- | - | TRBJ2-1 | TRBV19 | TGTGCCAGTAGTATGGCCCCGGGCTCCTACAATGAGCAGTTCTTC | CASSMAPGSYNEQFF
few | - | TRBJ1-2 | TRBV19 | TGTGCCAGTAGTGTACTTAACTATGGCTACACCTTC | CASSVLNYGYTF
few | TRBD1 | TRBJ1-2 | TRBV6-5 | TGTGCCAGCAGCGTGACAGGGATCGATGGCTACACCTTC | CASSVTGIDGYTF
- | TRBD2 | TRBJ2-3 | TRBV19 | TGTGCCAGTAGTATCCGGGCCCGGCTAGCGGGGGCAGATACGCAGTATTTT | CASSIRARLAGADTQYF
- | - | TRBJ1-2 | TRBV24-1 | TGTGCCACCAGTGATCCCGGGGCCCCCTATGGCTACACCTTC | CATSDPGAPYGYTF
- | - | TRBJ1-2 | TRBV6-2/TRBV6-3 | TGTGCCAGCAGTTACTCCCGGATTACTAACTATGGCTACACCTTC | CASSYSRITNYGYTF
- | TRBD2 | TRBJ2-1 | TRBV19 | TGTGCCAGCCGGACTAGCGGGTGGAATGAGCAGTTCTTC | CASRTSGWNEQFF
- | TRBD1 | TRBJ1-4 | TRBV24-1 | TGTGCCACCAGTGACCCCCGGGACAGGGGGGGTAATGAAAAACTGTTTTTT | CATSDPRDRGGNEKLFF
- | TRBD1 | TRBJ1-1 | TRBV5-4 | TGTGCCAGCAGCTTTCCAGGGGGAAGGATGGCTGAAGCTTTCTTT | CASSFPGGRMAEAFF
- | - | TRBJ1-2 | TRBV19 | TGTGCCAGTAGTTCGATGGGGATTAACGGCTACACCTTC | CASSSMGINGYTF
few | TRBD1 | TRBJ1-2 | TRBV18 | TGTGCCAGCTCACGCGACAGGGTCGACTATGGCTACACCTTC | CASSRDRVDYGYTF
- | TRBD1 | TRBJ1-1 | TRBV20-1 | TGCAGTGCTAGTGGGTCCGGGACAGGGGCTTACACTGAAGCTTTCTTT | CSASGSGTGAYTEAFF